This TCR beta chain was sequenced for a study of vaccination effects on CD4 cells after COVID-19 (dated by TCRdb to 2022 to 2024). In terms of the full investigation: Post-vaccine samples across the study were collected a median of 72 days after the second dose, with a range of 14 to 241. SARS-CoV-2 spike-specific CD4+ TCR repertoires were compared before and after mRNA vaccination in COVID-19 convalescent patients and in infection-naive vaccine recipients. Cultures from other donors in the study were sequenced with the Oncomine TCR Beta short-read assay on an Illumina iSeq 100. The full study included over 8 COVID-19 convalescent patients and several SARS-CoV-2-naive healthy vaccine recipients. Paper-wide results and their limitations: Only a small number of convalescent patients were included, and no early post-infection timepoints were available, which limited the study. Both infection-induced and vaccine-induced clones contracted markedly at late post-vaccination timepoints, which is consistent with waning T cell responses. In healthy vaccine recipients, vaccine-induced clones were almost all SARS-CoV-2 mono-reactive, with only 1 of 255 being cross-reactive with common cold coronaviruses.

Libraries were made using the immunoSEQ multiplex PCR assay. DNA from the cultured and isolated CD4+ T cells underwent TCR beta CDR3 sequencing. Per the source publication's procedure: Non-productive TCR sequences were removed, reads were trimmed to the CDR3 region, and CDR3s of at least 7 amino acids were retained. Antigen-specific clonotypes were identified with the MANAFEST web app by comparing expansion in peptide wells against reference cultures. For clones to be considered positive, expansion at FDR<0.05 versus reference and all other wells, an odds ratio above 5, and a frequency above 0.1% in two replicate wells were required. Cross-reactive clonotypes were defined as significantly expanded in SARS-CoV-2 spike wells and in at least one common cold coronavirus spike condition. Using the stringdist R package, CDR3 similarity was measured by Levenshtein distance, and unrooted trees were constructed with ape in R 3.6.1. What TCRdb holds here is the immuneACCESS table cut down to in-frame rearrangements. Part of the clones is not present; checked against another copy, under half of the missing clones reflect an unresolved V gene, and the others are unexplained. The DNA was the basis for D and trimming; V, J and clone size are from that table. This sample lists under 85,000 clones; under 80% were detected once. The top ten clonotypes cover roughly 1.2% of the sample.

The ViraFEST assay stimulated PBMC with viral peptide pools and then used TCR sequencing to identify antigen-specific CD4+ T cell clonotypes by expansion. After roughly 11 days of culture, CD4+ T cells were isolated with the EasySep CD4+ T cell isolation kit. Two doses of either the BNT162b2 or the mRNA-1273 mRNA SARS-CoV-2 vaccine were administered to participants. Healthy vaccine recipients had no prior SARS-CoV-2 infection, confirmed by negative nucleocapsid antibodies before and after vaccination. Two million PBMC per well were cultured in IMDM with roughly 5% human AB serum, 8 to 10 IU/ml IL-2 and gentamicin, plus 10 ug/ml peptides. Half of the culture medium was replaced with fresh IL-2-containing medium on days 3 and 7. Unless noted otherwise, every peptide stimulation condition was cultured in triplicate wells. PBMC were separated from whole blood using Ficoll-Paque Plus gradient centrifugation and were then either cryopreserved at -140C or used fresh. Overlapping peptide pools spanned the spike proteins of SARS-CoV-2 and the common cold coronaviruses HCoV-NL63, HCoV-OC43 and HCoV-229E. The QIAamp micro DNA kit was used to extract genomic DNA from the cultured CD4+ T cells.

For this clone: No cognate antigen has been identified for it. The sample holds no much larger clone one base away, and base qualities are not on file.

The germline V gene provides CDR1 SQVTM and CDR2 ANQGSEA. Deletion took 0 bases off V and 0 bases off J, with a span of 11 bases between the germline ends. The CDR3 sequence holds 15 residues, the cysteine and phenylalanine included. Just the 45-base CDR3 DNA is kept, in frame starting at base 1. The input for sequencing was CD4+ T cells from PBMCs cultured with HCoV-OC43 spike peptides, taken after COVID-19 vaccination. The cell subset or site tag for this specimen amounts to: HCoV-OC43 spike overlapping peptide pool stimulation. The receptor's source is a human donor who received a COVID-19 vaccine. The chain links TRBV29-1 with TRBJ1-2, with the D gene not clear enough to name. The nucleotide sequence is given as TGCAGCGTTGAAGATCTTTTGGGAGCTAACTATGGCTACACCTTC. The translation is CSVEDLLGANYGYTF.